The sequence of this T cell receptor beta chain was determined in a study of T cell changes during pregnancy in multiple sclerosis. Profiled with immunoSEQ multiplex PCR; TCRdb holds only in-frame clones, not every one. The sample lists about 40,000 clones, about 94% occurring once. CDR1 and CDR2 (germline): MDHEN, SYDVKM. Trimming at V came to 10 bases and at J to 0 bases, leaving 5 bases not matched to a gene. The CDR3 totals 16 residues. Sequenced here: peripheral blood, sampled in the third trimester of pregnancy. The clonotype was recovered from a female donor with multiple sclerosis, enrolled in a pregnancy study. The chain carries TRBV28 and TRBJ2-3, with 15 bases aligning to TRBD2. The CDR3 sequence: CATGLAGGPSTDTQYF. CDR3 DNA sequence: TGTGCCACCGGACTAGCGGGAGGGCCAAGCACAGATACGCAGTATTTT.